The present T cell receptor beta chain was sequenced within a study of OX40 agonist ivuxolimab in advanced cancers. Overall study context: Males comprised 70% to 90% of the group, whose mean age was approximately 60 years (range roughly 20 to 85). Patients with prior anti-PD-1, anti-PD-L1 or anti-CTLA-4 therapy were eligible; about 40% had some.

Any history of autoimmune disease or systemic immunosuppression disqualified patients. V shed 2 bases, J shed 4 bases, and the junction held 9 bases outside the gene matches. This CDR3 spans 16 amino acids. Germline V lookup: CDR1 MNHNS, CDR2 SASEGT. Whole-study findings and limits: Dosing at 0.1 to 3.0 mg/kg was accompanied by clonal expansion of CD4+ and CD8+ blood T cells by week 6.

Comments on this clone: Its matching antigen is unknown.

Using immunoSEQ multiplex PCR, the repertoire was profiled, and TCRdb retains in-frame clones only, with some absent. The table lists over 85,000 clones, about 86% of them singletons, with over 1.3% in the top ten. The V gene is TRBV6-1, the J gene TRBJ1-2; 8 bases match TRBD1. The source is an adult with an advanced solid tumor such as melanoma, head and neck, liver or kidney cancer. This sample comprised CD4+ or CD8+ T cells sorted from blood, obtained in a trial of the OX40 agonist ivuxolimab. The DNA of the CDR3 is TGTGCCAGCAGTGAACGGACAGGGACCAACCTCTATGGCTACACCTTC. It codes for CASSERTGTNLYGYTF.